This T cell receptor (beta chain) was retrieved from a study of vaccination and CD4 T cells after COVID-19 (dated by TCRdb to the early 2020s). At the level of the whole study: Every convalescent patient had a positive nasal swab PCR test for SARS-CoV-2, with mild disease in nine or ten patients and severe disease in one. Post-COVID blood samples from convalescent patients were collected a median of approximately 100 days after diagnosis, with a range of 35 to 161 days. The spike-specific CD4+ TCR repertoire was compared before and after mRNA vaccination in ten to eleven COVID-19 convalescent patients and a few infection-naive healthy vaccine recipients. Control cultures received a CEFX viral epitope pool as the positive control, an HIV-1 Nef peptide pool as the negative control, or no peptide. Overlapping spike peptide pools from SARS-CoV-2 and from the common cold coronaviruses HCoV-NL63, HCoV-OC43 and HCoV-229E were used as culture stimuli. Two doses of either the Pfizer-BioNTech BNT162b2 vaccine (n=8) or the Moderna mRNA-1273 vaccine (n=2) were administered to participants. Post-vaccine blood samples were collected a median of about 69 days after the second vaccine dose, ranging from about 13 to 250 days. The convalescent cohort included six males and four females, with two Hispanic individuals, seven Caucasians, two Asians and one multiracial person.

The full study reports these points: In convalescent patients, nearly all vaccine-specific clones (304 of 307) were found to be mono-reactive for SARS-CoV-2 spike rather than cross-reactive with common cold coronaviruses. An increase in the median number of SARS-CoV-2-reactive clonotypes from around 20 after infection to a few dozen after vaccination was observed, but the change was not found to be significant. The number of convalescent patients in the study was relatively small, and the study did not examine early timepoints following natural infection. Among convalescent patients, a median approximately 88% of the SARS-CoV-2-reactive clones seen after vaccination appeared only after vaccination, which suggests priming specific to the vaccine.

Preparation of the library involved PCR. At the Johns Hopkins FTIC core, DNA from the cultured CD4+ T cells underwent TCR sequencing with the Oncomine TCR Beta short-read assay. Genomic DNA was extracted from the cultured CD4+ T cells with the QIAamp micro DNA kit. Oncomine TCR Beta libraries made from cultured CD4+ T cells were pooled using unique dual indexes and sequenced on an Illumina iSeq 100. Regarding the original processing steps: Non-productive sequences were removed, and CDR3s not starting with C, not ending with F or W, or shorter than 7 amino acids were discarded. Antigen-specific clonotypes were identified using the MANAFEST web application through comparison of peptide-stimulated wells with reference and other culture wells. Positive clones required FDR below 0.05, an odds ratio above 5, and productive frequency above 0.1% in at least two of three replicate wells. A clonotype counted as cross-reactive if it showed significant expansion both in the SARS-CoV-2 spike wells and in at least one common cold coronavirus spike condition. Similarity between CDR3 sequences was evaluated in R version 3.6.1 using Levenshtein distances (stringdist) and unrooted phylogenetic trees (ape). The public reads were run again by TCRdb, first through fastp at Q25 and then through MiXCR, and only productive beta chains were kept. CDR3 protein sequences are deduplicated, and each keeps its most common genes and DNA. Here the V and J calls rest on TCRdb's processing, not on the authors' analysis. Here the sample has over 10,000 distinct CDR3 sequences; roughly 56% occur a single time. The ten most abundant clones make up 15% of the sample.

The treatment or condition label, as the study defines it: approximately 9-day PBMC culture with coronavirus spike peptide pools or control peptides (ViraFEST assay). To expand antigen-specific T cells with peptide pools and then pick out the expanded clonotypes through TCR sequencing, the study relied on the ViraFEST assay. Positive SARS-CoV-2 PCR tests in the convalescent patients dated from March to December 2020, before Alpha, Beta and Delta variants emerged in the United States. Each well held around 1.9 million PBMCs cultured with about 9.8 ug/ml peptide pools in IMDM containing approximately 5% human AB serum and around 9 IU/ml IL-2. Half of the culture medium was replaced with fresh IL-2-containing medium on days 3 and 7. After around 11 days of culture, CD4+ T cells were isolated by negative selection with the EasySep CD4+ T cell isolation kit. PBMCs were separated from whole blood using Ficoll-Paque Plus gradient centrifugation and then either used fresh or cryopreserved at -140C. Triplicate wells were generally used for each culture condition.

There are a few counts of this clonotype. No antigen is known for it. No much larger clone exists at a distance of one base, and base qualities are not known. The sequencing sample was made of CD4+ T cells from blood, cultured in vitro. The receptor's source is a human donor who had recovered from COVID-19.

The CDR3 protein: CASRTRSGELFF. The bases read TGTGCCAGCAGAACTAGATCCGGGGAGCTGTTTTTT. Recombination joined TRBV6-1 with TRBJ2-2; the D region possibly corresponds to TRBD2 (5 bases align). The CDR1 and CDR2 encoded by the germline V gene are MNHNS and SASEGT. Between the V and J ends, shortened by 6 bases and 6 bases respectively, the junction contains 8 bases. Spanning cysteine to phenylalanine, the CDR3 consists of 12 amino acids. The retained sequence is limited to the CDR3, 36 bases, with the frame set at the first base.